A selection of T cell receptor beta chains follows, all from one sample in a study of blood T cell repertoires in COVID-19. Profiled with immunoSEQ multiplex PCR; TCRdb holds only in-frame clones, not every one. This sample carries roughly 150,000 clones, around 90% of them seen once, and the ten largest clones take about 2%. Specimen: peripheral blood. All receptors come from a man aged 18 to 29 with acute or convalescent COVID-19. Both conserved end residues are part of each CDR3. The D gene is left open where the match is weak. The size of a clone is reported for some rows only, either as once, few or many, or as a class for expanded clones.

cdr3_aa cdr3_nt d_call j_call clone_size v_call
CASSHRSSGNTIYF TGTGCCAGCAGCCACCGGAGCTCTGGAAACACCATATATTTT NA TRBJ1-3 NA TRBV3-1/TRBV3-2
CASSYSQQYNEQFF TGTGCCAGCAGTTACTCGCAACAGTACAATGAGCAGTTCTTC NA TRBJ2-1 once TRBV6-5
CASSFQGTASGNTIYF TGTGCCAGCAGTTTTCAGGGGACCGCTTCTGGAAACACCATATATTTT NA TRBJ1-3 NA TRBV2
CASSKPGRAEQYF TGTGCCAGCAGCAAACCGGGCAGGGCCGAGCAGTACTTC NA TRBJ2-7 NA TRBV9
CASSIRGRGYTF TGTGCCAGTAGTATCAGGGGACGGGGCTACACCTTC NA TRBJ1-2 NA TRBV19
CASSLAGVGNEQFF TGCGCCAGCAGCTTGGCGGGGGTTGGCAATGAGCAGTTCTTC NA TRBJ2-1 NA TRBV5-1
CASSQEGEELNTEAFF TGCGCCAGCAGCCAAGAGGGTGAGGAACTGAACACTGAAGCTTTCTTT NA TRBJ1-1 NA TRBV4-1
CAISETGSGELFF TGTGCCATCAGTGAGACAGGGTCCGGGGAGCTGTTTTTT NA TRBJ2-2 NA TRBV10-3
CASSVPGGSVQFF TGTGCCAGCAGCGTCCCGGGTGGGTCAGTGCAGTTCTTC NA TRBJ2-1 NA TRBV9
CASTPKGGTEAFF TGTGCCAGCACCCCAAAAGGGGGAACTGAAGCTTTCTTT NA TRBJ1-1 NA TRBV6-5
CASSDLSGQGYTEAFF TGTGCCAGCAGTGATTTGTCGGGACAGGGGTACACTGAAGCTTTCTTT TRBD1 TRBJ1-1 NA TRBV2
CASSQARDSSTDTQYF TGTGCCAGCAGCCAAGCTCGGGACAGCAGCACAGATACGCAGTATTTT TRBD1 TRBJ2-3 NA TRBV4-2
CASSYFRGVGANVLTF TGTGCCAGCAGTTACTTCCGGGGGGTAGGGGCCAACGTCCTGACTTTC TRBD2 TRBJ2-6 NA TRBV6-5
CASSSGQIRLYGYTF TGCGCCAGCAGTTCCGGACAGATTCGTCTTTATGGCTACACCTTC NA TRBJ1-2 NA TRBV23-1
CATSTRVTEAFF TGTGCCACCAGCACCAGGGTCACTGAAGCTTTCTTT NA TRBJ1-1 NA TRBV15
CASSLSPGTRGKQYF TGTGCCAGCAGTTTATCCCCGGGAACGCGGGGGAAGCAGTACTTC TRBD2 TRBJ2-7 NA TRBV27
CASSRITGTGGNEQYF TGCGCCAGCAGCCGGATTACCGGGACAGGGGGGAACGAGCAGTACTTC TRBD1 TRBJ2-7 NA TRBV5-1
CASSQDPGYGYTF TGCGCCAGCAGCCAAGATCCGGGATATGGCTACACCTTC NA TRBJ1-2 once TRBV4-1
CASSGTASYEQYF TGTGCCAGCAGCGGGACAGCTTCCTACGAGCAGTACTTC TRBD1 TRBJ2-7 NA TRBV27
CASSPLSQLSGSSYNEQFF TGTGCCAGCAGTCCTCTCTCCCAACTAAGCGGGAGCTCCTACAATGAGCAGTTCTTC TRBD2 TRBJ2-1 NA TRBV28
CAWSTGKTGRNEQYF TGTGCCTGGAGCACAGGGAAGACAGGGCGTAACGAGCAGTACTTC TRBD1 TRBJ2-7 NA TRBV30
CASSLRLAGISSTDTQYF TGTGCCAGCAGCTTACGACTAGCGGGGATTTCCAGCACAGATACGCAGTATTTT TRBD2 TRBJ2-3 once TRBV7-9
CASSGNGGNTIYF TGTGCCAGCAGTGGTAACGGTGGAAACACCATATATTTT NA TRBJ1-3 once TRBV2
CASSFRGGAEAFF TGTGCCAGCAGCTTCCGAGGGGGGGCTGAAGCTTTCTTT NA TRBJ1-1 NA TRBV7-9
CASSHRLIAGGRTDTQYF TGCGCCAGCAGCCACCGGCTGATAGCGGGAGGGCGCACAGATACGCAGTATTTT TRBD2 TRBJ2-3 NA TRBV5-1
CASSISGYSNQPQHF TGTGCCAGTAGTATTTCAGGTTATAGCAATCAGCCCCAGCATTTT NA TRBJ1-5 NA TRBV19
CASSIPRQGAGQPQHF TGTGCCAGTAGTATACCCCGACAGGGGGCAGGACAGCCCCAGCATTTT TRBD1 TRBJ1-5 NA TRBV19
CAWSPKDSVNEKLFF TGTGCCTGGAGCCCCAAAGATTCAGTAAATGAAAAACTGTTTTTT NA TRBJ1-4 NA TRBV30
CASRTRGSNYGYTF TGTGCCAGCAGGACCAGGGGGTCTAACTATGGCTACACCTTC TRBD1 TRBJ1-2 NA TRBV2